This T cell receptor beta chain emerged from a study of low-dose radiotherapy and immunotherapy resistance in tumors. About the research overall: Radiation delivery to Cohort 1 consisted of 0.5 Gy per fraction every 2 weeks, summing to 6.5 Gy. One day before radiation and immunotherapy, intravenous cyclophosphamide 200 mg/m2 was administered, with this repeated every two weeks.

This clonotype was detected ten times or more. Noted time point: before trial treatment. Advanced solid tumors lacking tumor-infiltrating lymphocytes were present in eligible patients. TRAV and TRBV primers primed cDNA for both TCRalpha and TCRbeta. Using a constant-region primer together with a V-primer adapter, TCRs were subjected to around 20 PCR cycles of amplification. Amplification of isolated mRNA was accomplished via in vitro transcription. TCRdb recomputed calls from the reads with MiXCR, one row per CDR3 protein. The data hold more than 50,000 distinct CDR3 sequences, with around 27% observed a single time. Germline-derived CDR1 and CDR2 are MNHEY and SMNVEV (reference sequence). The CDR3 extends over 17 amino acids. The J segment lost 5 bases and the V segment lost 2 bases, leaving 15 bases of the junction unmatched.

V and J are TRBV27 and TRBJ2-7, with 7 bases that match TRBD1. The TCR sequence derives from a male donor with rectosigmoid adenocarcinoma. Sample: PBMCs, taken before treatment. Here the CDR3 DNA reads TGTGCCAGCAGTTTAGGTGTGAGGGGGCAGGTGGTCGACGAGCAGTACTTC. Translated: CASSLGVRGQVVDEQYF.